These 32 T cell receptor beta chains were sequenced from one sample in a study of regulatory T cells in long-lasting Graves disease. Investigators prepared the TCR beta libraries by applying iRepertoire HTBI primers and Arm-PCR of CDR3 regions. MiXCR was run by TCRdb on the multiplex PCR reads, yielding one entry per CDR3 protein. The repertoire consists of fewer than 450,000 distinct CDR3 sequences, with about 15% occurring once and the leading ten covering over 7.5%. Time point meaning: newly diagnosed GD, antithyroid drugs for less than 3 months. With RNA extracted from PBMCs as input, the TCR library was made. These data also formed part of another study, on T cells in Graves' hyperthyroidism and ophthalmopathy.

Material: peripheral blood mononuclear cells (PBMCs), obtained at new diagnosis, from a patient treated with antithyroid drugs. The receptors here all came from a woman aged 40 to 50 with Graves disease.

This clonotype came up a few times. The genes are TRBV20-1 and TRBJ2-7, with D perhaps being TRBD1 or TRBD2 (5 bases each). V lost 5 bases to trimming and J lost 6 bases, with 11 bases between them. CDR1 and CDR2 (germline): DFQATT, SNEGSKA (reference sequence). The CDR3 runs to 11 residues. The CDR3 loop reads CSAVGVGEQYF. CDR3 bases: TGCAGTGCTGTGGGGGTTGGCGAGCAGTACTTC.

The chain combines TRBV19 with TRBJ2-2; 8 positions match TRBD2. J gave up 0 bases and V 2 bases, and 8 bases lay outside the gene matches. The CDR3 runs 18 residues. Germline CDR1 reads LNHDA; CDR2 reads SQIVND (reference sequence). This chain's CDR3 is CASSIREPSGSNTGELFF. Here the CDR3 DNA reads TGTGCCAGTAGTATACGGGAGCCTAGCGGGTCGAACACCGGGGAGCTGTTTTTT.

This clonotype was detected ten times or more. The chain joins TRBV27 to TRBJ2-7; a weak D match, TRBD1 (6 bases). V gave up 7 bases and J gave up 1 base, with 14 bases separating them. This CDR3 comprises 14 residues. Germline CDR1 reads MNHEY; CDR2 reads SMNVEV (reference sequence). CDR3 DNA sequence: TGTGCCAGCACCCCCTCGAGGGGGTCCTACGAGCAGTACTTC. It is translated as CASTPSRGSYEQYF.

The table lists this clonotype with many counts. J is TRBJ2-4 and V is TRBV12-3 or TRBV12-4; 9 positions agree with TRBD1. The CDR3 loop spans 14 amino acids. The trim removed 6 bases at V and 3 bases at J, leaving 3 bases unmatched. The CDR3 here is CASRMGQGKNIQYF. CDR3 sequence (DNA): TGTGCCAGCAGGATGGGACAGGGCAAAAACATTCAGTACTTC.

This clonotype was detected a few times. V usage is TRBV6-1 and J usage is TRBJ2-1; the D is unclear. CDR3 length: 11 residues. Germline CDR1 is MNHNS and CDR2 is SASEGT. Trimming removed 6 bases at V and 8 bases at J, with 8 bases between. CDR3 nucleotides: TGTGCCAGCAGAGGGAACGATGAGCAGTTCTTC. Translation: CASRGNDEQFF.

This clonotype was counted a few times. CDR3 region: CASSQEVAADSYEQYF. For the CDR3, the DNA is TGCGCCAGCAGCCAAGAGGTTGCGGCCGACTCCTACGAGCAGTACTTC. J is TRBJ2-7 and V is TRBV4-1, with D uncertain. Looked up from germline, CDR1 is MGHRA and CDR2 is YSYEKL. V lost 0 bases and J lost 0, with 12 bases in between. The CDR3 has 16 amino acids.

For the CDR3, the DNA is TGTGCCAGCAGCCAACCCCCCCTCGCCGGGGAGCTGTTTTTT. Translated: CASSQPPLAGELFF. The chain couples TRBV9 to TRBJ2-2, with D hard to call. CDR3 length: 14 amino acids. Trimming took 4 bases from V and 6 from J, leaving 13 bases between them. Germline values: CDR1 SGDLS, CDR2 YYNGEE.

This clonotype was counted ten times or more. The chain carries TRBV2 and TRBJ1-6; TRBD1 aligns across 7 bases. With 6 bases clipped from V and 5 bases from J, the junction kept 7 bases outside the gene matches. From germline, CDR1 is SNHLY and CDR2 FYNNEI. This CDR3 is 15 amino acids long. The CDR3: CASRGGQLDNSPLHF. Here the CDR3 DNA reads TGTGCCAGCAGGGGGGGACAGCTTGATAATTCACCCCTCCACTTT.

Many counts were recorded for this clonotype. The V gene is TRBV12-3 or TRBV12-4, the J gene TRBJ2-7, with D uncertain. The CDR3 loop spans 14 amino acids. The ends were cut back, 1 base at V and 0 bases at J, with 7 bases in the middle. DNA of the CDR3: TGTGCCAGCAGTTTAGAAAGATTCTCCTACGAGCAGTACTTC. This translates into CASSLERFSYEQYF.

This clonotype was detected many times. The CDR3 bases are TGTGCCAGCAGCCCGACCCGTGGGGCTTACAATGAGCAGTTCTTC. Amino acid sequence: CASSPTRGAYNEQFF. The chain joins TRBV12-3 or TRBV12-4 to TRBJ2-1; tentative D call: TRBD1 (5 bases). This CDR3 is 15 amino acids long. V was cut by 6 bases and J by 4 bases, with 16 bases left in between.

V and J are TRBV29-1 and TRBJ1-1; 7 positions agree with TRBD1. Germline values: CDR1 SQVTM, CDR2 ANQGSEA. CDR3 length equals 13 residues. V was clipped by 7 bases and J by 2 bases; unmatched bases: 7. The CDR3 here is CSALGQYNTEAFF. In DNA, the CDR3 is TGCAGCGCACTGGGACAGTATAACACTGAAGCTTTCTTT.

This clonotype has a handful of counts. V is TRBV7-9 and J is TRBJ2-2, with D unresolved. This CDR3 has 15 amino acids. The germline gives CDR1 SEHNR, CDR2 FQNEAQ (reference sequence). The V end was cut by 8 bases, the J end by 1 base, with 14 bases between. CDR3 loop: CASFSTVENTGELFF. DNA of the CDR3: TGTGCCAGCTTTTCGACGGTGGAGAACACCGGGGAGCTGTTTTTT.

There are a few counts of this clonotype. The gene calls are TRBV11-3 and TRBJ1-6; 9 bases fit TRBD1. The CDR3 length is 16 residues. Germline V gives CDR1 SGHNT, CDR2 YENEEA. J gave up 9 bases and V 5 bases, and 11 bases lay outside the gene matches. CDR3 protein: CASSPLGQGVASPLHF. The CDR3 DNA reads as TGTGCCAGCAGCCCCCTGGGACAGGGAGTGGCTTCACCCCTCCACTTT.

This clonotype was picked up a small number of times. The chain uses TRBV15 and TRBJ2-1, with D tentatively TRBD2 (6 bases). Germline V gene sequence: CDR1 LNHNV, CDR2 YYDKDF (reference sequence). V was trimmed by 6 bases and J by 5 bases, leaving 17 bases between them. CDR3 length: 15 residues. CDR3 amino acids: CATSFSRDWDNEQFF. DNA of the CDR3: TGTGCCACCAGTTTCTCCCGGGACTGGGACAATGAGCAGTTCTTC. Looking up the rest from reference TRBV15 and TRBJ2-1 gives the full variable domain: DAMVIQNPRYQVTQFGKPVTLSCSQTLNHNVMYWYQQKSSQAPKLLFHYYDKDFNNEADTPDNFQSRRPNTSFCFLDIRSPGLGDTAMYLCATSFSRDWDNEQFFGPGTRLTVL.

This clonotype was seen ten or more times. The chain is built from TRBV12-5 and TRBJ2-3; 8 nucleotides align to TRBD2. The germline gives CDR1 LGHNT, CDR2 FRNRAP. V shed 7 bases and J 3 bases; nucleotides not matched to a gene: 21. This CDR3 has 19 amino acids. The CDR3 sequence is CASEPRRIAGSLGTDTQYF. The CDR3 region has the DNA TGTGCTAGTGAACCCCGGAGGATAGCGGGAAGCTTGGGAACAGATACGCAGTATTTT.

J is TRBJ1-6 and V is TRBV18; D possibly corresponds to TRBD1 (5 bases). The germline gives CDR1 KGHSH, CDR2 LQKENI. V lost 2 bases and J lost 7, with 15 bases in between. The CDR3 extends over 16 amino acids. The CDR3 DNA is TGTGCCAGCTCACCAGATTTGGGGGTAGAGAATTCACCCCTCCACTTT. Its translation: CASSPDLGVENSPLHF.

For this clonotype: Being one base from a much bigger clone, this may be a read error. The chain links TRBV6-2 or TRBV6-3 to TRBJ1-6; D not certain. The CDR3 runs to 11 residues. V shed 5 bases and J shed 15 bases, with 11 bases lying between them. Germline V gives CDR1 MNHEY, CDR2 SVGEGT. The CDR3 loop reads CASSDLALLHF. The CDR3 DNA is TGTGCCAGCAGTGATTTGGCACTCCTCCACTTT.

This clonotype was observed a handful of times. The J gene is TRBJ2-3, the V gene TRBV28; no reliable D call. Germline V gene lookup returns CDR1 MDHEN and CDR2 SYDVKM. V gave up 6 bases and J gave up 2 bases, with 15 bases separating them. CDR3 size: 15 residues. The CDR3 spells CASSPRLEVTDTQYF. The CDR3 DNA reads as TGTGCCAGCAGCCCTCGCCTCGAAGTCACAGATACGCAGTATTTT.

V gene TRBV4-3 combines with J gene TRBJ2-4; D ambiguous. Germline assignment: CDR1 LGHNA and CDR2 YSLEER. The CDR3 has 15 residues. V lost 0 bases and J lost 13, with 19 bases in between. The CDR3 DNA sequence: TGCGCCAGCAGCCAAGATCAAGAAACCTACAATGAGCAGTACTTC. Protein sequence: CASSQDQETYNEQYF.

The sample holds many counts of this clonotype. The CDR3 sequence is CSVAGLAGGQETQYF. CDR3 bases: TGCAGCGTTGCTGGTTTAGCGGGAGGACAAGAGACCCAGTACTTC. The chain combines TRBV29-1 with TRBJ2-5, with 10 bases matching TRBD2. The CDR3 runs 15 residues. Germline V lookup: CDR1 SQVTM, CDR2 ANQGSEA. V was clipped by 4 bases and J by 2 bases; unmatched bases: 7.

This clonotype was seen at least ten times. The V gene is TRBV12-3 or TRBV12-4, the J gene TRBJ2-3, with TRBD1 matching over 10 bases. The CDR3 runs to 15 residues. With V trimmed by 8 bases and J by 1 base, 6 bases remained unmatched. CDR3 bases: TGTGCCAGCTGCTGGGGGACAGGGGGCACAGATACGCAGTATTTT. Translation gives CASCWGTGGTDTQYF.

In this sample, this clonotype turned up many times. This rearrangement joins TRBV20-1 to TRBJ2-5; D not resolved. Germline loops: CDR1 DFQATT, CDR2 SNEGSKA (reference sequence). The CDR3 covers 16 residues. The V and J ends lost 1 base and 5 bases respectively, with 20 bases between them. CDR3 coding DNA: TGCAGTGCTAGAGCGAGGCGACGGTTCCATCGGGAGACCCAGTACTTC. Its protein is CSARARRRFHRETQYF.

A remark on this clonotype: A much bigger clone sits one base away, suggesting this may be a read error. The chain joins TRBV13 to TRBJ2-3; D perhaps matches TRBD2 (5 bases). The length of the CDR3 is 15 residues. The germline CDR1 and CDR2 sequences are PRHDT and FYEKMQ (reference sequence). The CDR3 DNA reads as TGTGCCAGCTCCCCCCTGGGAGCTGGAACAGATACGCATTATTTT. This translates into CASSPLGAGTDTHYF.

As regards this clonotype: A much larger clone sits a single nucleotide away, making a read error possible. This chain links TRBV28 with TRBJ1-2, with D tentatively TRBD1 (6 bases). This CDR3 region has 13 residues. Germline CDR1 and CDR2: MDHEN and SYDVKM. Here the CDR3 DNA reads TGTGCCAGCAGTTCATCAGGGGCTCTGGGCTGCACCTTC. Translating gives CASSSSGALGCTF.

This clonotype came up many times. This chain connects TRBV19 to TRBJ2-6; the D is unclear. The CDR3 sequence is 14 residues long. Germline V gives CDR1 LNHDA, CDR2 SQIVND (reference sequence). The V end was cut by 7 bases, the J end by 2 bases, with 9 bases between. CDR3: CASIGPPGANVLTF. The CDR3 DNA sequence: TGTGCCAGTATTGGCCCCCCTGGGGCCAACGTCCTGACTTTC.

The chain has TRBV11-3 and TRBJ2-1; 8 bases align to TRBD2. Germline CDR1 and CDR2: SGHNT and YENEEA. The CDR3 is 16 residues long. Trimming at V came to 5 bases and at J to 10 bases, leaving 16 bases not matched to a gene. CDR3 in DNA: TGTGCCAGCAGCCTCGGGACTAGTCTCCTTACAGGGGAGCAGTTCTTC. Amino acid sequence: CASSLGTSLLTGEQFF. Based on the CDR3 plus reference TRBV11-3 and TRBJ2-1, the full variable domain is EAGVVQSPRYKIIEKKQPVAFWCNPISGHNTLYWYLQNLGQGPELLIRYENEEAVDDSQLPKDRFSAERLKGVDSTLKIQPAELGDSAVYLCASSLGTSLLTGEQFFGPGTRLTVL.

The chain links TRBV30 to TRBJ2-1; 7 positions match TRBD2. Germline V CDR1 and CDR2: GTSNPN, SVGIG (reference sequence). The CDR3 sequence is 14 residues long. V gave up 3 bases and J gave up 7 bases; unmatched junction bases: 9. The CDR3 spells CAWRGGTATNEQFF. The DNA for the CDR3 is TGTGCCTGGAGGGGGGGGACCGCAACGAATGAGCAGTTCTTC.

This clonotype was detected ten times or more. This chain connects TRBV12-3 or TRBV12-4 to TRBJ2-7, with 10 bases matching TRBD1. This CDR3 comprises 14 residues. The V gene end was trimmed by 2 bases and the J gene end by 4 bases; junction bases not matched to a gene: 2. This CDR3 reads CASSLRGQGYEQYF. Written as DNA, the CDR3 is TGTGCCAGCAGTTTAAGGGGACAGGGGTACGAGCAGTACTTC.

This CDR3 reads CSVGTGRAYGYTF. In DNA form, the CDR3 reads TGCAGCGTCGGGACAGGAAGAGCGTATGGCTACACCTTC. This chain joins TRBV29-1 and TRBJ1-2, with 8 bases identical to TRBD1. Germline CDR1 and CDR2: SQVTM and ANQGSEA. The CDR3 consists of 13 residues. J gave up 5 bases and V 6 bases, and 8 bases lay outside the gene matches.

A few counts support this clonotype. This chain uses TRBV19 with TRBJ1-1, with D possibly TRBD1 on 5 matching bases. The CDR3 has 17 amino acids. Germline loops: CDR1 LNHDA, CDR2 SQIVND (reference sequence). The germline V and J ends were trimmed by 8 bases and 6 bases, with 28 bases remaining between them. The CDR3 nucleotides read TGTGCCAGTCGCCTTTGGGACGGAGGGCTGGAGAGTTCTGAAGCTTTCTTT. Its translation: CASRLWDGGLESSEAFF.

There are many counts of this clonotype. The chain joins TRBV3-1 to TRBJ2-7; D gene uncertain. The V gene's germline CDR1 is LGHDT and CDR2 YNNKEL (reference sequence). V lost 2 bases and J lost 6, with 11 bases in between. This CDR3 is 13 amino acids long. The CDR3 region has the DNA TGTGCCAGCAGCCAATCCGGGTGGACCGAGCAGTACTTC. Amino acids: CASSQSGWTEQYF.

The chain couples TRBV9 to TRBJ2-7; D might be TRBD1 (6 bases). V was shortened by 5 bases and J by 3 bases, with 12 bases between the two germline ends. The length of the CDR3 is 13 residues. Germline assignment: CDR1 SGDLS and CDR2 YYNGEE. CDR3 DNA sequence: TGTGCCAGCAGTTCGGGACACCTCTACGAGCAGTACTTC. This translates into CASSSGHLYEQYF.